This TCR beta chain was identified in a study of shared clonotypes between healthy human individuals. Comments on this clone: The antigen is unknown.

Germline V CDR1 and CDR2: SQVTM, ANQGSEA. The CDR3 consists of 13 residues. The V gene lost 6 bases and the J gene lost 4 bases, with 13 bases spanning the gap. Genomic DNA per cell subset filled all wells of several immunoSEQ plates. The repertoire was sequenced with immunoSEQ multiplex PCR; TCRdb's copy has only in-frame clones and lacks some. The repertoire holds about half a million clones, with around 74% as singletons. Study conclusions and caveats: Among donors, sharing of clonotypes was expected to be affected by sequencing depth.

The chain couples TRBV29-1 to TRBJ2-1; maybe TRBD2 (6 bases). This receptor was taken from a woman aged 40 to 50 in good health. Some clones in this sample may be carry-over from other donors' samples. Sequences were obtained from PBMCs. CDR3 in DNA: TGCAGCGTCACGTACGGAGGGTACAATGAGCAGTTCTTC. It yields the protein CSVTYGGYNEQFF.